The rows below give T cell receptor beta chains drawn from one sample of a study of response to subunit inactivated influenza vaccine. TCRdb itself ran the RT-PCR reads through MiXCR, one entry per CDR3 protein. The data contain about 650,000 distinct CDR3 sequences, 13% to 15% of them singletons. This specimen was PBMCs from blood, taken roughly 15 days before vaccination. All receptors come from a man aged 50-60 years who received an inactivated influenza vaccine. CDR3s include the opening cysteine and the closing phenylalanine or tryptophan. The D gene is left open where the match is weak. Rows may omit the clone size; those that give it use once, few, many or a size class.

D gene,J gene,clone size,V gene,CDR3 DNA,CDR3 protein
TRBD2,TRBJ2-2,many,TRBV5-6,TGTGCCAGCAGCTTGTTTATCACTAGCGGAGACACCGGGGAGCTGTTTTTT,CASSLFITSGDTGELFF
NA,TRBJ1-3,NA,TRBV11-2,TGTGCCAGCAGCCCTCATTCCGGCCGAGGAAACACCATATATTTT,CASSPHSGRGNTIYF
NA,TRBJ2-2,NA,TRBV5-4,TGTGCCAGCAGCTCTTTTAAGAGGGTCACCGGGGAGCTGTTTTTT,CASSSFKRVTGELFF
TRBD1,TRBJ1-1,many,TRBV5-1,TGCGCCAGCAGCGACAACAGGGGAAACACTGAAGCTTTCTTT,CASSDNRGNTEAFF
NA,TRBJ1-2,many,TRBV29-1,TGCAGCGTTGAAGATACAGGCAACTATGGCTACACCTTC,CSVEDTGNYGYTF
NA,TRBJ2-7,NA,TRBV20-1,TGCAGTGCTAGACCACTTAGCTCCTACGAGCAGTACTTC,CSARPLSSYEQYF
NA,TRBJ1-2,few,TRBV7-2,TGTGCCAGCAGCTTAGCCTCTAACTATGGCTACACCTTC,CASSLASNYGYTF
TRBD1,TRBJ2-5,NA,TRBV10-3,TGTGCCATCAGCCACAGGGGGCTCCAAGAGACCCAGTACTTC,CAISHRGLQETQYF
NA,TRBJ2-1,few,TRBV4-1,TGCGCCAGCAGCCAAGATACAGGCCGATTGTGGTTCTTC,CASSQDTGRLWFF
TRBD1,TRBJ2-1,many,TRBV12-3/TRBV12-4,TGTGCCAGCAGCATACAGGGGGCAGCCTACAATGAGCAGTTCTTC,CASSIQGAAYNEQFF
NA,TRBJ1-1,few,TRBV20-1,TGCAGTGCTAGAGGCCCGGGGAGGAACACTGAAGCTTTCTTT,CSARGPGRNTEAFF
NA,TRBJ2-1,few,TRBV12-3/TRBV12-4,TGTGCCAGCAGCCCTGGGCCTGAGCGACGGAATGAGCAGTTCTTC,CASSPGPERRNEQFF
NA,TRBJ2-7,NA,TRBV6-2/TRBV6-3,TGTGCCAGCAGTCGAGGGCCAGCCTACGAGCAGTACTTC,CASSRGPAYEQYF
TRBD2,TRBJ2-1,few,TRBV30,TGTGCCTGGAGTGTACTAAGCGGGACTAATCGCAATGAGCAGTTCTTC,CAWSVLSGTNRNEQFF
NA,TRBJ2-3,many,TRBV29-1,TGCAGCGTTGGTTCAGGGTCGAGCACAGATACGCAGTATTTT,CSVGSGSSTDTQYF
TRBD1,TRBJ1-1,NA,TRBV5-5,TGTGCCATCAGCCGGATGACAGGGGGCAACCCTGAAGCTTTCTTT,CAISRMTGGNPEAFF
TRBD1,TRBJ2-1,few,TRBV7-9,TGTGCCAGCAGCTCGACGGGACAGAGGTACAATGAGCAGTTCTTC,CASSSTGQRYNEQFF
TRBD2,TRBJ2-1,few,TRBV28,TGTGCCAGCAGTTTTATAGCGGGAGTCTCCTACAATGAGCAGTTCTTC,CASSFIAGVSYNEQFF
NA,TRBJ1-4,few,TRBV20-1,TGCAGCACCAGGCAAACTAATGAAAAACTGTTTTTT,CSTRQTNEKLFF
NA,TRBJ2-2,NA,TRBV11-2,TGTGCCAGCAGCCCCCGGACAATTCCTCCCGGGGAGCTGTTTTTT,CASSPRTIPPGELFF
NA,TRBJ2-2,NA,TRBV20-1,TGCAGTGCTAGAGAGGATCTGGGGACCGGGGAGCTGTTTTTT,CSAREDLGTGELFF
NA,TRBJ2-7,NA,TRBV7-2,TGTGCCAGCAGCTTAGTTGGTGGGGGACCCTACGAGCAGTACTTC,CASSLVGGGPYEQYF
TRBD1,TRBJ2-2,NA,TRBV12-3/TRBV12-4,TGTGCCAGCAGTTTAAGGACAGGGTTCACCGGGGAGCTGTTTTTT,CASSLRTGFTGELFF
NA,TRBJ2-3,NA,TRBV18,TGTGCCAGCTCACCGGCCAGTAGCACAGATACGCAGTATTTT,CASSPASSTDTQYF
TRBD2,TRBJ2-3,few,TRBV6-1,TGTGCCAGCAGTGACCTTGGCGGGAGATTGGAAGATACGCAGTATTTT,CASSDLGGRLEDTQYF
TRBD2,TRBJ2-3,few,TRBV4-3,TGCGCCAGCAGCCAAACTAGCGGCCTCACAGATACGCAGTATTTT,CASSQTSGLTDTQYF